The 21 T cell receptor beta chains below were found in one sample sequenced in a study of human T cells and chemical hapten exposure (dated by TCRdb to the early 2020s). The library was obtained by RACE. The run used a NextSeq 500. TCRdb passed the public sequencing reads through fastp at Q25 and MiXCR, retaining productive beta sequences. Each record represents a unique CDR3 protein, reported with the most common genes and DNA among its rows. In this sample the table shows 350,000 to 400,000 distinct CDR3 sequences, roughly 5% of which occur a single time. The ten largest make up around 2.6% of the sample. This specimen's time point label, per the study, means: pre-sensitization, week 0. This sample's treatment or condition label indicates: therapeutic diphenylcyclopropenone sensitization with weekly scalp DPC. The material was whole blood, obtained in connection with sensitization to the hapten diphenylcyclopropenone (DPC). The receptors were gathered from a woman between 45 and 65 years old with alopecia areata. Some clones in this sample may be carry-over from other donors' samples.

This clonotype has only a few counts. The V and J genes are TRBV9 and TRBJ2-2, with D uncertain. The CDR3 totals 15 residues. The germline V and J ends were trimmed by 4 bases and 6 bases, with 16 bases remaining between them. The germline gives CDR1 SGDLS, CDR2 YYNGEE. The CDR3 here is CASSLKGTPAGELFF. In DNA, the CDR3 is TGTGCCAGCAGCCTGAAGGGAACCCCTGCCGGGGAGCTGTTTTTT. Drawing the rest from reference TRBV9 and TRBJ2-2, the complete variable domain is DSGVTQTPKHLITATGQRVTLRCSPRSGDLSVYWYQQSLDQGLQFLIQYYNGEERAKGNILERFSAQQFPDLHSELNLSSLELGDSALYFCASSLKGTPAGELFFGEGSRLTVL.

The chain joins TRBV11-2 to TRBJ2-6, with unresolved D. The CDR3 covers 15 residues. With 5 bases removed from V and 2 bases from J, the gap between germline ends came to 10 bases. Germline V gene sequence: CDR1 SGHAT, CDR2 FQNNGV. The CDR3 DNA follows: TGTGCCAGCAGCCCCGAGTGGGCTGGGGCCAACGTCCTGACTTTC. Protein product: CASSPEWAGANVLTF.

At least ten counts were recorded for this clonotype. CDR3 sequence: CASRLLLQGGEKLFF. The DNA of the CDR3 is TGTGCCAGCAGACTACTCTTACAGGGAGGCGAAAAACTGTTTTTT. The rearrangement links TRBV12-3 or TRBV12-4 to TRBJ1-4, with D maybe TRBD1 (6 bases). The CDR3 totals 15 residues. The V end was cut by 6 bases, the J end by 8 bases, with 19 bases between.

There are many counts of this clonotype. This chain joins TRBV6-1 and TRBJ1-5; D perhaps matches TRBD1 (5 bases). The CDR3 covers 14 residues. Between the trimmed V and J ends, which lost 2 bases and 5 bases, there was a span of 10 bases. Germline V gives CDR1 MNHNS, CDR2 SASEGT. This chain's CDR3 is CASSETGVDQPQHF. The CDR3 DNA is TGTGCCAGCAGTGAAACGGGGGTCGATCAGCCCCAGCATTTT.

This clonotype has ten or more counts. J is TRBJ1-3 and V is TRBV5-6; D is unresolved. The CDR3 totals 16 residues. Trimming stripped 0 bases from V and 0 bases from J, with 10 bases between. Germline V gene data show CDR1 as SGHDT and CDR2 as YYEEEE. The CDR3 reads CASSLVSASSGNTIYF. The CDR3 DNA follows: TGTGCCAGCAGCTTGGTCAGCGCAAGCTCTGGAAACACCATATATTTT.

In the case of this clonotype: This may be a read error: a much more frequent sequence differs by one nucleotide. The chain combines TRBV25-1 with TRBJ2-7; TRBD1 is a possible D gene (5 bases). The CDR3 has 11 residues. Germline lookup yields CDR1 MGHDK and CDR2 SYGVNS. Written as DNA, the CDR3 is TGTGCCGGCAGTGAAGCCCAGGGATGGTACTTC. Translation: CAGSEAQGWYF.

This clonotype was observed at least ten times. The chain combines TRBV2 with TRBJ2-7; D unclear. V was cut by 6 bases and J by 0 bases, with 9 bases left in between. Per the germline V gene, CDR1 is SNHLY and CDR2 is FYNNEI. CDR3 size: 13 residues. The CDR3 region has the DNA TGTGCCAGCAGGCCGAGGAGCTCCTACGAGCAGTACTTC. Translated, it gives CASRPRSSYEQYF.

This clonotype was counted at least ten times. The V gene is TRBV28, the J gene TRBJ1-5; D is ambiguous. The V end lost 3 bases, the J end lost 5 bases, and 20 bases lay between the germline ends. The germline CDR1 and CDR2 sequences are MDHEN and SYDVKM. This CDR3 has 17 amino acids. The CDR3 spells CASSFPAGRLGDQPQHF. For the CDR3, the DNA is TGTGCCAGCAGTTTTCCTGCCGGACGTCTTGGGGATCAGCCCCAGCATTTT.

The CDR3 DNA is TGCGCCAGCAACCAGACTAGCGGGAGTTATTTTCCCCAGGACGGCCCCGCCACAGATACGCAGTATTTT. Amino acid sequence: CASNQTSGSYFPQDGPATDTQYF. The chain links TRBV10-1 to TRBJ2-3; TRBD2 matches 12 bases. The CDR3 runs 23 residues. The germline V gene has CDR1 WNHNN and CDR2 SYGVQD (reference sequence). The V segment lost 7 bases and the J segment 2 bases; nucleotides outside the gene matches: 28.

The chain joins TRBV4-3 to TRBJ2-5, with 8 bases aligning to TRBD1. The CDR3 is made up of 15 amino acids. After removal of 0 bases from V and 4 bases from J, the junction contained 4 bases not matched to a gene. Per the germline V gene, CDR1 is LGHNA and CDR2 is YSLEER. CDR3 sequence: CASSQDQGARETQYF. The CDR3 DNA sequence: TGCGCCAGCAGCCAAGACCAGGGGGCCCGAGAGACCCAGTACTTC.

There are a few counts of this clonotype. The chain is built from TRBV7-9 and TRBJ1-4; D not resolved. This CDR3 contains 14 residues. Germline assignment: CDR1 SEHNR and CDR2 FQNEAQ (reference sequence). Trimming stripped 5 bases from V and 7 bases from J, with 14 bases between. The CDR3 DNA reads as TGTGCCAGCAGCCCGGGAACCTGGATTGAAAAACTGTTTTTT. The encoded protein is CASSPGTWIEKLFF.

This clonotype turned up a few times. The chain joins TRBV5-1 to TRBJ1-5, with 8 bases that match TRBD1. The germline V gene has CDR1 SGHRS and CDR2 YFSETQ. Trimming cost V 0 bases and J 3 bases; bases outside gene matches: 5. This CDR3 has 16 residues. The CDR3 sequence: CASSLGTGSLNQPQHF. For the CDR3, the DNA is TGCGCCAGCAGCTTGGGGACAGGGTCACTCAATCAGCCCCAGCATTTT.

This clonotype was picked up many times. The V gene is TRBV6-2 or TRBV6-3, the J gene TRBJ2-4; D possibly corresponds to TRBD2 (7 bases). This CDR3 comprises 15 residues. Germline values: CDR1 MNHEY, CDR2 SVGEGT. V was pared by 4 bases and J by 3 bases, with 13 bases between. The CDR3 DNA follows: TGTGCCAGCAGTTTTGGGGGGGCAGGCAAAAACATTCAGTACTTC. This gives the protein CASSFGGAGKNIQYF.

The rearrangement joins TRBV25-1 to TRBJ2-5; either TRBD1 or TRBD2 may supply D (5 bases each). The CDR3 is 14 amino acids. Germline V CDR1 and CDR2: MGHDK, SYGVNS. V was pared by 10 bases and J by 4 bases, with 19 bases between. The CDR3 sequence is CAISYPGPVETQYF. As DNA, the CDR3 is TGTGCCATCAGCTACCCGGGACCCGTAGAGACCCAGTACTTC. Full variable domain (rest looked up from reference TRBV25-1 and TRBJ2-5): EADIYQTPRYLVIGTGKKITLECSQTMGHDKMYWYQQDPGMELHLIHYSYGVNSTEKGDLSSESTVSRIRTEHFPLTLESARPSHTSQYLCAISYPGPVETQYFGPGTRLLVL.

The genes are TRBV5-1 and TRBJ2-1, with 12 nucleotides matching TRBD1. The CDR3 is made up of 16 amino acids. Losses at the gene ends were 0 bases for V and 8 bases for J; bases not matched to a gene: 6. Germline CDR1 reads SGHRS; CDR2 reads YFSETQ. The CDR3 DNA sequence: TGCGCCAGCAGCTTGGAGGGACAGGGGGCAATCGATGAGCAGTTCTTC. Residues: CASSLEGQGAIDEQFF. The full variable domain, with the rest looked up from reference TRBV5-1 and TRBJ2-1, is KAGVTQTPRYLIKTRGQQVTLSCSPISGHRSVSWYQQTPGQGLQFLFEYFSETQRNKGNFPGRFSGRQFSNSRSEMNVSTLELGDSALYLCASSLEGQGAIDEQFFGPGTRLTVL.

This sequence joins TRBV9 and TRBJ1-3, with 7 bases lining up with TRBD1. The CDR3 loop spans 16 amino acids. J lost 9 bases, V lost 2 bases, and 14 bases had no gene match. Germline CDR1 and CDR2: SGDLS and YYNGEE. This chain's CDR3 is CASSVRDSQTRSTIYF. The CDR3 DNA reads TGTGCCAGCAGCGTCCGGGACAGCCAGACCCGGAGCACCATATATTTT.

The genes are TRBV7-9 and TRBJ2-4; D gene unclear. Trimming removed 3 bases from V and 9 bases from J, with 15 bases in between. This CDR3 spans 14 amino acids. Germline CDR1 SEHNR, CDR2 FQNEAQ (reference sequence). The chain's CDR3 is CASSLSEGVGIQYF. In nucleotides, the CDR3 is TGTGCCAGCAGCTTGTCAGAAGGAGTTGGCATTCAGTACTTC.

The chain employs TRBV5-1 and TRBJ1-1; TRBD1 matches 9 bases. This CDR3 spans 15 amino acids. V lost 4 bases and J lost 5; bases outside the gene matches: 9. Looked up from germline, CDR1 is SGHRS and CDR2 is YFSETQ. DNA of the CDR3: TGCGCCAGCAGCCCGGGACAGGGAAGAGGAACTGAAGCTTTCTTT. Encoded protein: CASSPGQGRGTEAFF.

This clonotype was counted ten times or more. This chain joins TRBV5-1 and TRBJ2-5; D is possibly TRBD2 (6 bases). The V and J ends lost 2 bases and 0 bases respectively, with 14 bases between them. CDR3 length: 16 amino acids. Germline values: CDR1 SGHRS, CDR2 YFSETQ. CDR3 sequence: CASSLTPLANQETQYF. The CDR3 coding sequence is TGCGCCAGCAGCTTAACCCCCCTAGCGAACCAAGAGACCCAGTACTTC.

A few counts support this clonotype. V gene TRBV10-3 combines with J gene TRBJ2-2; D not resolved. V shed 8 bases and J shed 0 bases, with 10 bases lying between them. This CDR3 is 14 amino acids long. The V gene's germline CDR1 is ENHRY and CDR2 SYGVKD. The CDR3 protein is CAIDGGSNTGELFF. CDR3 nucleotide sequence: TGTGCCATCGATGGCGGTTCGAACACCGGGGAGCTGTTTTTT.

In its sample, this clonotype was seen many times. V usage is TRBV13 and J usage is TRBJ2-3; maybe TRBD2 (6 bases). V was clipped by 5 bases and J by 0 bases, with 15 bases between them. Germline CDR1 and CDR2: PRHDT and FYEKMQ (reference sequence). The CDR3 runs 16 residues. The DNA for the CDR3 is TGTGCCAGCAGCGGGCGGGGAGACTCTAGCACAGATACGCAGTATTTT. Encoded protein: CASSGRGDSSTDTQYF.